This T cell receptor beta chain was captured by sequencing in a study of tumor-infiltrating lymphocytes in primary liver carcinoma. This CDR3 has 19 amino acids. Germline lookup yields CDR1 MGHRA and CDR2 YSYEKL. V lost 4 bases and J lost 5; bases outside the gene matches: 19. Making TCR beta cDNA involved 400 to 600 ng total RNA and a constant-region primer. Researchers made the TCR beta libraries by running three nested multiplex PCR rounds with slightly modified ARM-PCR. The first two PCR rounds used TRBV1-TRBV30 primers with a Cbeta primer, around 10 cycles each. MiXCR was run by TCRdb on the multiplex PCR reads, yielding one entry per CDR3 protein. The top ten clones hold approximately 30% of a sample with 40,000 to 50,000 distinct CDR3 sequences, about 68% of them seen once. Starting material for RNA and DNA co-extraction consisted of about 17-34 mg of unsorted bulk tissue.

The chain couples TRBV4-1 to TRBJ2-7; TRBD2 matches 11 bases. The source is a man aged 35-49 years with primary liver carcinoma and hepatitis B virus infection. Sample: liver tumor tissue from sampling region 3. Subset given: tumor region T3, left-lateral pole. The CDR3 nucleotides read TGCGCCAGCAGCCCATCAGGCGAACTAGCGGGAGTAGGGCTCGACGAGCAGTACTTC. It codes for CASSPSGELAGVGLDEQYF.